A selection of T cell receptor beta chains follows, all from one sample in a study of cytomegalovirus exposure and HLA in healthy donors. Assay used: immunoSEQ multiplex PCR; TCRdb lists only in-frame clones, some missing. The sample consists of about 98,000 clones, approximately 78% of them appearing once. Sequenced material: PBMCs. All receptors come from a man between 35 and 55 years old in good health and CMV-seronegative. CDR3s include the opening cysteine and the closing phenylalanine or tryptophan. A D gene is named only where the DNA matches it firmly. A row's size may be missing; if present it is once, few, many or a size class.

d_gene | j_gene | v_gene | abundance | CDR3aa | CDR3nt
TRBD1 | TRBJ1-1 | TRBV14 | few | CASRQFTGANTEAFF | TGTGCCAGCAGGCAATTTACAGGGGCGAACACTGAAGCTTTCTTT
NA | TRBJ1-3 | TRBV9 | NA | CASSVSSLPGFGNTIYF | TGTGCCAGCAGCGTAAGCTCCCTTCCGGGATTCGGAAACACCATATATTTT
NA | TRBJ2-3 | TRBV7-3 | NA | CASSPGGRTDTQYF | TGTGCCAGCAGCCCCGGCGGTCGCACAGATACGCAGTATTTT
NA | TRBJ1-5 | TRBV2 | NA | CASSTNAGQPQHF | TGTGCCAGCAGTACCAACGCAGGCCAGCCCCAGCATTTT
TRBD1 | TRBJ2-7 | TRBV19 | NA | CASSTGTGSYEQYF | TGTGCCAGTAGTACGGGGACAGGGTCGTACGAGCAGTACTTC
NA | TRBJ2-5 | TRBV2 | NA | CAWEERVAQYF | TGTGCCTGGGAGGAGAGGGTGGCCCAGTACTTC
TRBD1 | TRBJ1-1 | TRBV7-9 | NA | CASSFATGSMNTEAFF | TGTGCCAGCAGCTTTGCGACAGGGAGCATGAACACTGAAGCTTTCTTT
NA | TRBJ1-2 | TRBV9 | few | CASGALGRGSGYTF | TGTGCCAGCGGCGCTCTGGGCAGGGGATCTGGCTACACCTTC
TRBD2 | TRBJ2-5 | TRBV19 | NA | CASSMIQRGGETQYF | TGTGCCAGTAGTATGATACAGCGGGGCGGGGAGACCCAGTACTTC
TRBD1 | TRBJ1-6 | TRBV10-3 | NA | CAIRDSGTGGKGSPLHF | TGTGCCATCAGGGATTCCGGGACAGGGGGGAAGGGGTCACCCCTCCACTTT
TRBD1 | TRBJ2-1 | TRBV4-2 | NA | CASSHSGTEKFF | TGTGCCAGCAGCCACTCCGGGACAGAGAAGTTCTTC
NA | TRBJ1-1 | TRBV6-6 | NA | CASTLTRPGNTEAFF | TGTGCCAGCACCCTTACTCGGCCAGGGAACACTGAAGCTTTCTTT
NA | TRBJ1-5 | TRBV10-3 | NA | CAISRDKYSNQPQHF | TGTGCCATCAGCCGGGACAAATATAGCAATCAGCCCCAGCATTTT
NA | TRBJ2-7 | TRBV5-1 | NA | CASSLSAGVEQYF | TGCGCCAGCAGCTTGTCGGCAGGGGTCGAGCAGTACTTC
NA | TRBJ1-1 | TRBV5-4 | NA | CASSSKGEATRTEAFF | TGTGCCAGCAGCTCTAAAGGGGAGGCCACGAGGACTGAAGCTTTCTTT
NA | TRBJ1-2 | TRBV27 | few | CASGGPYGYTF | TGTGCCAGCGGTGGGCCCTATGGCTACACCTTC
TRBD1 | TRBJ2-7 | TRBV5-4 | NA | CASSQGQGYGEQYF | TGTGCCAGCAGCCAGGGACAGGGGTATGGCGAGCAGTACTTC
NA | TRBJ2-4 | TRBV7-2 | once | CASSITRVENIQYF | TGTGCCAGCAGCATAACTAGGGTCGAAAACATTCAGTACTTC
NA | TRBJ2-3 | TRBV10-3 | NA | CAISGNDRDTQYF | TGTGCCATCAGTGGCAATGATCGGGATACGCAGTATTTT
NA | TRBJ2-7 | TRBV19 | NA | CASSIRAQGGYEQYF | TGTGCCAGTAGTATAAGGGCCCAGGGAGGCTACGAGCAGTACTTC
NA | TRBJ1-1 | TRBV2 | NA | CASSLRDGSEAFF | TGTGCCAGCAGCCTCCGGGACGGGAGTGAAGCTTTCTTT
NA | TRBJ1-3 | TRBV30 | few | CAWRTTGNSGNTIYF | TGTGCCTGGAGGACCACAGGTAACTCTGGAAACACCATATATTTT
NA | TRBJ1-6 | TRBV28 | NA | CASSFRTTWNSPLHF | TGTGCCAGCAGTTTCCGGACTACCTGGAATTCACCCCTCCACTTT
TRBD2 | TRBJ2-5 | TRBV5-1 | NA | CASSKLAGEETQYF | TGCGCCAGCAGTAAACTAGCGGGGGAAGAGACCCAGTACTTC
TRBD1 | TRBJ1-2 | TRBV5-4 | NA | CASSHDRGLLSKKANYGYTF | TGTGCCAGCAGTCATGACAGGGGGCTCCTCTCGAAAAAAGCTAACTATGGCTACACCTTC
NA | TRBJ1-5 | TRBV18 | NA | CASSPRAQGRGPQHF | TGTGCCAGCTCACCACGGGCCCAGGGGAGAGGGCCCCAGCATTTT
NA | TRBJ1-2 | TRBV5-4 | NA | CASSPTGPVLGYTF | TGTGCCAGCAGCCCGACAGGCCCCGTGTTGGGCTACACCTTC
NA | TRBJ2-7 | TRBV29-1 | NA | CSDEQGSYEQYF | TGCAGCGACGAACAGGGATCCTACGAGCAGTACTTC
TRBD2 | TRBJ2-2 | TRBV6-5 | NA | CASRLAGGSPGELFF | TGTGCCAGTCGGCTAGCGGGGGGCAGCCCCGGGGAGCTGTTTTTT
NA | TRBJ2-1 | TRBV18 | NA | CASSPTSINEQFF | TGTGCCAGCTCACCAACAAGTATCAATGAGCAGTTCTTC
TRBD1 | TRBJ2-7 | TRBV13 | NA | CASSSSGTGKYEQYF | TGTGCCAGCAGCTCCTCAGGGACAGGGAAGTACGAGCAGTACTTC
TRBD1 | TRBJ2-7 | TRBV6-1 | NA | CASTRQGDHYEQYF | TGTGCCAGCACCCGACAGGGGGACCACTACGAGCAGTACTTC
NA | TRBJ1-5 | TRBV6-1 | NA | CASSEVLNQPQHF | TGTGCCAGCAGTGAAGTTCTCAATCAGCCCCAGCATTTT
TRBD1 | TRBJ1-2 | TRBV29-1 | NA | CSVEDWDSRGYGYTF | TGCAGCGTTGAAGATTGGGACAGCCGGGGGTATGGCTACACCTTC
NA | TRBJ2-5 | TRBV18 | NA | CASSPRRGQEAQYF | TGTGCCAGCTCACCGCGAAGGGGACAAGAGGCCCAGTACTTC
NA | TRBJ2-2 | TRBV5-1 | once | CASSHRQATNTGELFF | TGCGCCAGCAGCCATAGGCAAGCGACGAACACCGGGGAGCTGTTTTTT
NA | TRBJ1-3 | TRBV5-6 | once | CASSSFRAGNTIYF | TGTGCCAGCAGCTCCTTCAGGGCCGGAAACACCATATATTTT
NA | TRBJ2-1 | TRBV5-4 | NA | CASSLAGYNERFF | TGTGCCAGCAGCTTGGCAGGGTACAATGAGCGGTTCTTC
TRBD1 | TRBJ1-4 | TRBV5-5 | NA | CASHYGQGDEKLFF | TGTGCCAGCCACTATGGACAGGGCGATGAAAAACTGTTTTTT
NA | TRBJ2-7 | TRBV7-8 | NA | CASSFAGSYEQYF | TGTGCCAGCAGCTTCGCAGGCTCCTACGAGCAGTACTTC
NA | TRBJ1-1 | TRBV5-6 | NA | CASSRTGLSPEAFF | TGTGCCAGCAGCCGGACGGGACTTTCCCCCGAAGCTTTCTTT
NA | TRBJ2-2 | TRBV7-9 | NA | CASSPKDGPGELFF | TGTGCCAGCAGCCCAAAGGATGGGCCCGGGGAGCTGTTTTTT